The sequence of this T cell receptor beta chain was determined in a study of T cell repertoires in cytomegalovirus infection. Study details: Public TCR beta signatures indicated both CMV infection and matching HLA type.

V lost 7 bases to trimming and J lost 4 bases, with 10 bases between them. The CDR3 contains 12 residues. Germline assignment: CDR1 SGDLS and CDR2 YYNGEE. With regard to this clonotype: Antigen unknown.

TCRdb used MiXCR to reprocess the reads, holding one entry per CDR3 protein. The table lists a few hundred thousand distinct CDR3 sequences, about 26% of them singletons. Study-wide points: HLA-C-restricted TCR beta clonotypes specific for CMV led the ex vivo response. The study identified carriers of CMV plus the relevant HLA from cumulative public TCR beta family frequency.

The V gene is TRBV9, the J gene TRBJ2-3; D is unclear. The receptor was isolated from a human donor in good health (CMV status not recorded). Some clones in this sample may be carry-over from other donors' samples. Sample: PBMCs. CDR3: CASGRVADTQYF. CDR3 in DNA: TGTGCCAGCGGTAGGGTCGCAGATACGCAGTATTTT.